Listed below are T cell receptor beta chains from one sample, sequenced in a study of vaccination effects on CD4 cells after COVID-19. No antigens are known for them. The table came from immunoSEQ multiplex PCR; TCRdb's copy has only in-frame clones and leaves some out. The data contain over 50,000 clones, roughly 81% of them singletons. This material consisted of CD4+ T cells from PBMCs cultured with HCoV-229E spike peptides, taken before COVID-19 vaccination. These receptors were obtained from a human donor who received a COVID-19 vaccine. CDR3s include the opening cysteine and the closing phenylalanine or tryptophan. D genes are given only for firm matches. Rows give clone size only sometimes, using once, few, many, or a class for an expanded clone.

j_call clone_size d_call v_call cdr3_nt cdr3_aa
TRBJ1-1 - - TRBV5-4 TGTGCCAGCAGCTCCAGGGTAGGGACTGAAGCTTTCTTT CASSSRVGTEAFF
TRBJ2-1 few TRBD2 TRBV9 TGTGCCAGCAGCGTAGGACTAGCGGGGCGGGATGAGCAGTTCTTC CASSVGLAGRDEQFF
TRBJ2-1 - - TRBV12-3/TRBV12-4 TGTGCCAGCAGTCGAGCCCTTTACAATGAGCAGTTCTTC CASSRALYNEQFF
TRBJ2-3 - - TRBV9 TGTGCCAGCAGCGTAGCGAGGGGTTCAGATACGCAGTATTTT CASSVARGSDTQYF
TRBJ2-3 few TRBD2 TRBV7-2 TGTGCCAGCAGCCCTCGAAGACTAGCGGGGGGGGATACGCAGTATTTT CASSPRRLAGGDTQYF
TRBJ1-2 - - TRBV27 TGTGCCAGCAGCCCTGGGGGAGGGCATGCGGCTGGCTACACCTTC CASSPGGGHAAGYTF
TRBJ2-5 once - TRBV20-1 TGCAGTGCTAGAGTCACACATGACCAGTACTTC CSARVTHDQYF
TRBJ1-2 - - TRBV18 TGTGCCAGCTCACCTGCCTCGACCGACTATGGCTACACCTTC CASSPASTDYGYTF
TRBJ2-5 - - TRBV2 TGTGCCAGCAGTGACAGGGCCGAGATTGAGACCCAGTACTTC CASSDRAEIETQYF
TRBJ1-2 - - TRBV29-1 TGCAGCGTTGATCAGGGCGGGGAAACTAACTATGGCTACACCTTC CSVDQGGETNYGYTF
TRBJ1-1 once - TRBV6-5 TGTGCCAGCGTATTACAGGGTAACACTGAAGCTTTCTTT CASVLQGNTEAFF
TRBJ1-3 - TRBD1 TRBV5-6 TGTGCCAGCAGAGACAGGGAAACTGGAAACACCATATATTTT CASRDRETGNTIYF
TRBJ1-1 - - TRBV3-1/TRBV3-2 TGTGCCAGCCGAAAAGGGGGTTCCATGAACACTGAAGCTTTCTTT CASRKGGSMNTEAFF
TRBJ1-3 once - TRBV27 TGTGCCAGCAGACCACAGGGAACCGGAAACACCATATATTTT CASRPQGTGNTIYF
TRBJ2-5 - - TRBV10-1 TGCGCCAACCAACGACAGGTTCGGCCTAAAGGGACCCAGTACTTC CANQRQVRPKGTQYF
TRBJ1-5 - - TRBV27 TGTGCCAGCAGCGCCCTTGGCAGGGAGGACAATCAGCCCCAGCATTTT CASSALGREDNQPQHF
TRBJ1-1 - - TRBV5-1 TGCGCCAGCTCCTGGGGGGGAGGTAGCACTGAAGCTTTCTTT CASSWGGGSTEAFF
TRBJ2-5 - - TRBV10-3 TGTGCCATCAGAAACGACTGGAAAGAGACCCAGTACTTC CAIRNDWKETQYF
TRBJ2-2 - - TRBV6-2/TRBV6-3 TGTGCCAGCAGTTTACGGGGGACCGGGGAGCTGTTTTTT CASSLRGTGELFF
TRBJ2-1 - TRBD2 TRBV5-4 TGTGCCAGCAGCCTCCTTGGGCGGGGGGGCCTTTTCGGTGAGCAGTTCTTC CASSLLGRGGLFGEQFF
TRBJ2-3 - TRBD2 TRBV2 TGTGCCAGCAGTGCGTTCGGGGGGGATCCGCAGTATTTT CASSAFGGDPQYF
TRBJ2-1 - - TRBV2 TGTGCCAGCAGCGGACAGCTCAGCTCCTACAATGAGCAGTTCTTC CASSGQLSSYNEQFF
TRBJ2-2 - TRBD1 TRBV2 TGTGCCAGCAAAGGACAGGGTCGCACCGGGGAGCTGTTTTTT CASKGQGRTGELFF
TRBJ1-5 - - TRBV9 TGTGCCAGCAGCGCAAACCCATCACAGCCCCAGCATTTT CASSANPSQPQHF
TRBJ2-2 - TRBD2 TRBV7-2 TGTGCCAGCAGCGGAAAGCGGGGAGGCACCGGGGAGCTGTTTTTT CASSGKRGGTGELFF
TRBJ2-5 once - TRBV5-5 TGTGCCAGCGCGACAGCCTCCCAAGAGACCCAGTACTTC CASATASQETQYF
TRBJ1-5 - - TRBV7-2 TGTGCCAGCAGCTTATTTCTGGGCGCCAATCAGCCCCAGCATTTT CASSLFLGANQPQHF
TRBJ2-1 - TRBD1 TRBV5-1 TGCGCCAGCACCGGGGACAGGGGGTTGGGCAATGAGCAGTTCTTC CASTGDRGLGNEQFF
TRBJ2-2 once TRBD1 TRBV5-1 TGCGCCAGCAGCTTGATAGCAGGGGGCAACACCGGGGAGCTGTTTTTT CASSLIAGGNTGELFF
TRBJ2-2 few - TRBV24-1 TGTGCCACCAGTGATTTGCCAGGGTTGGGCACCGGGGAGCTGTTTTTT CATSDLPGLGTGELFF
TRBJ2-1 - TRBD2 TRBV28 TGTGCCAGCAGTGGTTCGGGACGGGGGGGTATCGATGAGCAGTTCTTC CASSGSGRGGIDEQFF
TRBJ2-1 few - TRBV3-1/TRBV3-2 TGTGCCAGCAGCCAGGGGAACATTGTGCAGCAGTTCTTC CASSQGNIVQQFF
TRBJ1-3 - - TRBV6-6 TGTGCCAGCAGTTACGCCACGAACACCATATATTTT CASSYATNTIYF
TRBJ2-1 few - TRBV7-6 TGTGCCAGCAGCTTCGACAGTGCCCCCTACAATGAGCAGTTCTTC CASSFDSAPYNEQFF
TRBJ1-4 - - TRBV19 TGTGCCTCCTCCCAGGGTGCGGCTAATGAAAAACTGTTTTTT CASSQGAANEKLFF
TRBJ1-5 - - TRBV19 TGTGCCGTAAGCCGTGGTCTCGCTCAGCCCCAGCATTTT CAVSRGLAQPQHF
TRBJ1-2 - - TRBV2 TGTGCCAGCAGTGTAATTTCGGGGGGTATGGGTGGCTACACCTTC CASSVISGGMGGYTF
TRBJ1-3 - - TRBV25-1 TGTGCCAGCAGTGAATTTCTAGGGTCGGGAAACACCATATATTTT CASSEFLGSGNTIYF
TRBJ2-3 few TRBD2 TRBV4-2 TGTGCCAGCAGCCAAGATGGGACTAGCGATACGCAGTATTTT CASSQDGTSDTQYF
TRBJ2-6 - - TRBV2 TGTGCCAGCAGTGAACGGGGAGAGGCTGGGGCCAACGTCCTGACTTTC CASSERGEAGANVLTF
TRBJ2-3 - - TRBV11-2 TGTGCCAGCAGCTTCAGTAGAGTGGCAGATACGCAGTATTTT CASSFSRVADTQYF
TRBJ1-3 once - TRBV15 TGTGCCACCAGCAGAGATCGTGGTTCTGGAAACACCATATATTTT CATSRDRGSGNTIYF
TRBJ2-3 few TRBD1 TRBV9 TGTGCCAGCAGCCCCGTCGCCGGGACAGGGGGAGGAGATACGCAGTATTTT CASSPVAGTGGGDTQYF
TRBJ2-1 - TRBD1 TRBV18 TGTGCCAGCTCTCACGACAGGGGATCTTACAATGAGCAGTTCTTC CASSHDRGSYNEQFF
TRBJ1-1 - - TRBV18 TGTGCCAGCTCACCGGATAACCAGGGGTCGAGTGAAGCTTTCTTT CASSPDNQGSSEAFF
TRBJ2-2 - - TRBV6-5 TGTGCCAGCAGGTATTGGGAAGACACCGGGGAGCTGTTTTTT CASRYWEDTGELFF
TRBJ1-3 - - TRBV5-1 TGCGCCAGCAGAGTCGCCGGGACGACTGGAAACACCATATATTTT CASRVAGTTGNTIYF
TRBJ2-5 - TRBD1 TRBV7-3 TGTGCCAGCAGCTTAGCAGGGGGCCCGTTGCAGACCCAGTACTTC CASSLAGGPLQTQYF
TRBJ1-2 - - TRBV7-8 TGTGCCAGCAGCCCCAGCGGGGCTCTAAACTATGGCTACACCTTC CASSPSGALNYGYTF
TRBJ1-6 once TRBD1 TRBV6-5 TGTGCCAGCATCAAAGGGGGACAGTTTAATTCACCCCTCCACTTT CASIKGGQFNSPLHF
TRBJ2-5 - - TRBV18 TGTGCCAGCTCTGGCAGGGACCAAGAGACCCAGTACTTC CASSGRDQETQYF
TRBJ2-1 - - TRBV6-1 TGTGCCAGCAGTGAAAGGGCGCATAATGAGCAGTTCTTC CASSERAHNEQFF
TRBJ1-6 once TRBD1 TRBV6-5 TGTGCCAGCAGTCCTCGGACAGGCCATAATTCACCCCTCCACTTT CASSPRTGHNSPLHF
TRBJ1-1 - - TRBV18 TGTGCCAGCTCTCCCTTTGACCTGGGCACTGAAGCTTTCTTT CASSPFDLGTEAFF